Following are 29 T cell receptor beta chains from one sample sequenced in a study of T cells in Graves' hyperthyroidism and ophthalmopathy. TCR beta CDR3 regions were amplified from RNA transcripts. The TCR CDR3 first-round RT-PCR relied on the HTBI primer set. In TCRdb, the multiplex PCR reads were re-called with MiXCR into one record per CDR3 protein. The repertoire includes 90,000 to 120,000 distinct CDR3 sequences, about 15% of them detected once, and 42% sits in the top ten. Sequences were obtained from blood. These TCRs come from a woman between 50 and 59 years old with Graves' hyperthyroidism.

This clonotype has at least ten counts. The chain combines TRBV4-1 with TRBJ2-7; the D call may be TRBD1 or TRBD2 (5 bases each). This CDR3 spans 14 amino acids. Germline V CDR1 and CDR2: MGHRA, YSYEKL. V was shortened by 4 bases and J by 2 bases, with 12 bases between the two germline ends. Here the CDR3 DNA reads TGCGCCAGCAGCCGTCGGACGGGGCCCTACGAGCAGTACGTC. This gives the protein CASSRRTGPYEQYV.

This chain connects TRBV10-3 to TRBJ2-1, with 8 bases matching TRBD2. The CDR3 extends over 18 amino acids. Unmatched junction bases numbered 11, after V lost 4 bases and J lost 0 bases. The germline CDR1 and CDR2 sequences are ENHRY and SYGVKD. The CDR3 nucleotides read TGTGCCATCAGTGGGGGTTTAAGAAGCGGGAGCTCCTACAATGAGCAGTTCTTC. This codes for CAISGGLRSGSSYNEQFF.

This clonotype showed up many times. V and J are TRBV10-3 and TRBJ2-7, with 12 bases lining up with TRBD1. CDR1 is ENHRY and CDR2 is SYGVKD in the germline V gene. The CDR3 is 14 residues long. The V and J ends lost 6 bases and 5 bases, in that order; junction bases with no gene match: 5. The CDR3, as DNA: TGTGCCATCAGACCGGGACAGGGGGCTAACGAGCAGTACTTC. Protein: CAIRPGQGANEQYF.

In this sample, this clonotype turned up once. The J gene is TRBJ2-3, the V gene TRBV12-3 or TRBV12-4; 10 bases line up with TRBD2. CDR3 length equals 16 residues. J lost 1 base, V lost 5 bases, and 6 bases had no gene match. The CDR3 sequence: CASSPLAGVGTDTQYF. CDR3 DNA sequence: TGTGCCAGCAGTCCCCTAGCGGGAGTAGGCACAGATACGCAGTATTTT.

This clonotype has at least ten counts. The genes are TRBV15 and TRBJ1-2; D is ambiguous. Germline V gene data show CDR1 as LNHNV and CDR2 as YYDKDF (reference sequence). Trimming left V 3 bases short and J 7 bases short, with 9 bases between. The CDR3 loop spans 12 amino acids. The CDR3 nucleotides are TGTGCCACCAGCAGCCAACCCGGTGGCTACACCTTC. Its protein is CATSSQPGGYTF.

The V call is TRBV11-1, the J call TRBJ2-7; 8 bases fit TRBD2. The CDR3 has 16 residues. Germline trimming cut 1 base from V and 2 bases from J; bases unmatched to any gene: 7. Germline loops: CDR1 SGHAT, CDR2 FQDESV (reference sequence). CDR3 nucleotides: TGTGCCAGCAGCTTAGGAAGCGGGAGTTGGGCCTACGAGCAGTACTTC. Translation gives CASSLGSGSWAYEQYF.

The chain carries TRBV18 and TRBJ1-5; TRBD1 agrees at 7 bases. Trimming at V came to 5 bases and at J to 5 bases, leaving 6 bases not matched to a gene. Per germline, CDR1 KGHSH and CDR2 LQKENI. CDR3 length equals 14 residues. In nucleotides, the CDR3 is TGTGCCAGCTCATCGACAGGGAACTATCAGCCCCAGCATTTT. Protein sequence: CASSSTGNYQPQHF.

Many counts were recorded for this clonotype. The chain has TRBV28 and TRBJ1-1, with D unclear. The CDR3 covers 14 residues. Between the trimmed V and J ends, which lost 7 bases and 4 bases, there was a span of 16 bases. CDR1 MDHEN and CDR2 SYDVKM come from the germline V gene. CDR3 protein: CASTSRRRITEAFF. The DNA for the CDR3 is TGTGCCAGCACCTCCCGTCGCAGGATCACTGAAGCTTTCTTT.

This clonotype was recorded at least ten times. This chain's CDR3 is CASSSMTSGHYNEQFF. CDR3 nucleotides: TGTGCCAGCAGTTCGATGACTAGCGGACACTACAATGAGCAGTTCTTC. V is TRBV2 and J is TRBJ2-1; 9 nucleotides align to TRBD2. V shed 5 bases, J shed 3 bases, and the junction held 8 bases outside the gene matches. CDR1 SNHLY and CDR2 FYNNEI come from the germline V gene. This CDR3 spans 16 amino acids.

The table lists this clonotype with many counts. The chain has TRBV10-3 and TRBJ2-1; a weak D match, TRBD2 (6 bases). V dropped 8 bases and J dropped 5 bases, with 13 bases sitting between them. CDR1 and CDR2 from the germline V gene are ENHRY and SYGVKD. CDR3 size: 13 residues. The CDR3 nucleotides read TGTGCCATCGCGGCTAGCGCTAACAATGAGCAGTTCTTC. Its protein is CAIAASANNEQFF.

The sample holds many counts of this clonotype. CDR3 protein: CSARDQVSYNEQFF. CDR3 nucleotides: TGCAGTGCTAGAGATCAAGTCTCCTACAATGAGCAGTTCTTC. The chain couples TRBV20-1 to TRBJ2-1; no clear D gene. Per the germline V gene, CDR1 is DFQATT and CDR2 is SNEGSKA (reference sequence). V was trimmed by 0 bases and J by 0 bases, leaving 6 bases between them. The CDR3 has 14 amino acids.

This clonotype was observed at least ten times. The chain has TRBV6-1 and TRBJ2-1; D uncertain. Trimming took off 8 bases at V and 6 bases at J, with 17 bases between the two ends. This CDR3 spans 14 amino acids. From germline, CDR1 is MNHNS and CDR2 SASEGT. CDR3 coding DNA: TGTGCCAGCCAGCTAGAACGTACCCTCAATGAGCAGTTCTTC. Amino acids: CASQLERTLNEQFF.

In its sample, this clonotype was seen a few times. A clone one base away is much larger, so this may be a read error. V usage is TRBV6-2 or TRBV6-3 and J usage is TRBJ2-3; tentative D call: TRBD1 (5 bases). The germline V gene encodes CDR1 MNHEY and CDR2 SVGEGT. The CDR3 has 16 residues. Trimming took 5 bases from V and 4 from J, leaving 19 bases between them. CDR3 sequence (DNA): TGTGCCAGCAGTCTGGGGCAGGGTAATAGGGCAGATACGCAGTATTTT. Translation: CASSLGQGNRADTQYF.

In its sample, this clonotype was seen many times. V and J are TRBV19 and TRBJ2-1; 8 nucleotides agree with TRBD2. Trimming cost V 7 bases and J 7 bases; bases outside gene matches: 0. CDR1 LNHDA and CDR2 SQIVND come from the germline V gene (reference sequence). CDR3 length: 11 residues. The CDR3 sequence: CASTSGNEQFF. The CDR3 coding sequence is TGTGCCAGTACTAGCGGGAATGAGCAGTTCTTC.

This clonotype was detected ten times or more. The rearrangement links TRBV3-1 to TRBJ2-3; TRBD2 matches 8 bases. The CDR3 length is 14 residues. Trimming at V came to 8 bases and at J to 3 bases, leaving 7 bases not matched to a gene. The germline V gene has CDR1 LGHDT and CDR2 YNNKEL (reference sequence). The CDR3 protein is CASGPAGGTDTQYF. In DNA form, the CDR3 reads TGTGCCAGCGGTCCGGCGGGAGGTACAGATACGCAGTATTTT.

This clonotype came up many times. This sequence joins TRBV28 and TRBJ1-6, with D unresolved. There are 13 residues in the CDR3. Germline V gene lookup returns CDR1 MDHEN and CDR2 SYDVKM. V dropped 5 bases and J dropped 13 bases, with 15 bases sitting between them. The chain's CDR3 is CASSRALASPLHF. Here the CDR3 DNA reads TGTGCCAGCAGTCGGGCCCTAGCTTCGCCCCTCCACTTT.

This clonotype was picked up many times. The V gene is TRBV4-1, the J gene TRBJ1-1; tentative D call: TRBD1 (6 bases). CDR3 length: 14 residues. Germline CDR1 and CDR2: MGHRA and YSYEKL. Trimming stripped 3 bases from V and 1 base from J, with 9 bases between. The CDR3 region has the DNA TGCGCCAGCAGCCAGGGAGGGGGGAACACTGAAGCTTTCTTT. Its protein product is CASSQGGGNTEAFF.

The chain combines TRBV6-1 with TRBJ1-6; D possibly corresponds to TRBD1 (5 bases). V was pared by 2 bases and J by 8 bases, with 13 bases between. Germline V CDR1 and CDR2: MNHNS, SASEGT. This CDR3 has 15 amino acids. Written as DNA, the CDR3 is TGTGCCAGCAGTGAATTCGCCAGGGCATATTCACCCCTCCACTTT. Translating it yields CASSEFARAYSPLHF.

The chain joins TRBV28 to TRBJ1-1, with TRBD1 matching over 10 bases. CDR1 and CDR2 from the germline V gene are MDHEN and SYDVKM. The CDR3 runs 14 residues. The J segment lost 1 base and the V segment lost 7 bases, leaving 3 bases of the junction unmatched. The CDR3 sequence: CASTWDRGNTEAFF. The CDR3 bases are TGTGCCAGCACCTGGGACAGGGGGAACACTGAAGCTTTCTTT.

This clonotype was seen repeatedly, ten times or more. V and J are TRBV4-1 and TRBJ2-2, with D maybe TRBD1 (6 bases). CDR3 length: 14 amino acids. Germline V CDR1 and CDR2: MGHRA, YSYEKL. Trimming removed 3 bases at V and 6 bases at J, with 11 bases between. The CDR3 is CASSHRDRPGELFF. As DNA, the CDR3 is TGCGCCAGCAGCCACCGAGACAGGCCCGGGGAGCTGTTTTTT.

There are many counts of this clonotype. J is TRBJ2-2 and V is TRBV18, with D hard to call. The CDR3 is 14 amino acids. Between the trimmed V and J ends, which lost 0 bases and 6 bases, there was a span of 8 bases. Germline CDR1 KGHSH, CDR2 LQKENI. The CDR3 DNA follows: TGTGCCAGCTCACCACCGTTCCAGTCCGGGGAGCTGTTTTTT. It specifies CASSPPFQSGELFF. Filled out from reference TRBV18 and TRBJ2-2, the complete variable domain reads NAGVMQNPRHLVRRRGQEARLRCSPMKGHSHVYWYRQLPEEGLKFMVYLQKENIIDESGMPKERFSAEFPKEGPSILRIQQVVRGDSAAYFCASSPPFQSGELFFGEGSRLTVL.

This clonotype showed up many times. Here the CDR3 reads CAWSVLYTSGRSQFF. For the CDR3, the DNA is TGTGCCTGGAGTGTATTGTATACTAGCGGGAGAAGTCAGTTCTTC. The rearrangement links TRBV30 to TRBJ2-1; 11 nucleotides agree with TRBD2. Trimming at V came to 0 bases and at J to 13 bases, leaving 11 bases not matched to a gene. This CDR3 region has 15 residues. The germline gives CDR1 GTSNPN, CDR2 SVGIG (reference sequence).

This clonotype has a count of ten or more. The gene calls are TRBV7-3 and TRBJ2-1; 10 nucleotides line up with TRBD2. Germline V gene data show CDR1 as SGHTA and CDR2 as FQGTGA. The length of the CDR3 is 17 residues. Trimming removed 3 bases from V and 4 bases from J; junction bases left unmatched: 9. The CDR3 DNA reads TGTGCCAGCAGCTTTGTCGGCAGCGGGAGGGCATACAATGAGCAGTTCTTC. Its protein is CASSFVGSGRAYNEQFF.

In its sample, this clonotype was seen many times. The genes are TRBV20-1 and TRBJ1-1; D might be TRBD1 (5 bases). Trimming took off 5 bases at V and 4 bases at J, with 8 bases between the two ends. Germline CDR1 is DFQATT and CDR2 is SNEGSKA (reference sequence). The length of the CDR3 is 11 residues. The CDR3 sequence is CSAGRGTEAFF. CDR3 bases: TGCAGTGCTGGGAGGGGCACTGAAGCTTTCTTT.

This clonotype was seen repeatedly, ten times or more. V gene TRBV3-1 combines with J gene TRBJ1-3; 9 positions match TRBD1. The V and J ends lost 3 bases and 2 bases, in that order; junction bases with no gene match: 2. This CDR3 is 15 amino acids long. Germline V gene lookup returns CDR1 LGHDT and CDR2 YNNKEL (reference sequence). CDR3 residues: CASSHTGGPGNTIYF. In nucleotides, the CDR3 is TGTGCCAGCAGCCATACAGGGGGCCCTGGAAACACCATATATTTT.

CDR3 bases: TGTGCCAGCAGCCAAGTATTCAGCGCCTACAATGAGCAGTTCTTC. This encodes CASSQVFSAYNEQFF. This chain links TRBV11-3 with TRBJ2-1; D gene ambiguous. The CDR3 extends over 15 amino acids. CDR1 is SGHNT, CDR2 YENEEA, per germline. Trimming shortened V by 5 bases and J by 2 bases, and 13 bases separated the two germline ends.

This clonotype came up many times. The rearrangement joins TRBV11-2 to TRBJ2-2, with TRBD2 matching over 12 bases. Per germline, CDR1 SGHAT and CDR2 FQNNGV. Germline trimming cut 2 bases from V and 7 bases from J; bases unmatched to any gene: 5. This CDR3 is built from 16 residues. The CDR3 reads CASSLRLAGVGGELFF. Written as DNA, the CDR3 is TGTGCCAGCAGCTTAAGACTAGCGGGAGTTGGCGGGGAGCTGTTTTTT.

This clonotype appeared many times. This chain uses TRBV28 with TRBJ2-1; TRBD2 matches at 7 bases. The CDR3 sequence is 14 residues long. Germline trimming cut 6 bases from V and 7 bases from J; bases unmatched to any gene: 9. Germline values: CDR1 MDHEN, CDR2 SYDVKM. CDR3 bases: TGTGCCAGCAGGCTGGGAGGGCCGGGGAATGAGCAGTTCTTC. Its translation is CASRLGGPGNEQFF.

This clonotype was seen only a few times. The CDR3 protein is CASTDRGREETQYF. CDR3 coding DNA: TGTGCCAGCACCGACAGGGGGCGAGAAGAGACCCAGTACTTC. The chain links TRBV27 to TRBJ2-5, with 10 bases lining up with TRBD1. Germline lookup yields CDR1 MNHEY and CDR2 SMNVEV (reference sequence). This CDR3 contains 14 residues. Unmatched junction bases numbered 5, after V lost 7 bases and J lost 3 bases.